The 16 T cell receptor beta chains below were found in one sample sequenced in a study of T cell clones after liver transplantation. Clones were sequenced by immunoSEQ multiplex PCR, and TCRdb holds only the in-frame ones, with some missing. The table shows fewer than 65,000 clones, with less than 90% occurring only once. Sequenced here: CD8+ T cells from blood, sampled 12 months after liver transplant. The receptors come from a human patient who received a liver transplant. Some T cells could come from the graft donor.

This chain joins TRBV28 and TRBJ1-2; D is unclear. Germline assignment: CDR1 MDHEN and CDR2 SYDVKM. V lost 5 bases and J 2 bases, leaving 3 bases between the germline ends. This CDR3 region has 11 residues. The CDR3 DNA reads TGTGCCAGCAGTCTCAACTATGGCTACACCTTC. Translation gives CASSLNYGYTF.

This clone is a singleton in its sample. The DNA of the CDR3 is TGTGCCAGCAGCTTAGATTTCAGGGGGCAAAACGAGCAGTACTTC. Translated: CASSLDFRGQNEQYF. J is TRBJ2-7 and V is TRBV11-2; TRBD1 aligns across 8 bases. V lost 0 bases, J lost 5 bases, and 6 bases stayed unmatched. The CDR3 spans 15 residues. Germline-derived CDR1 and CDR2 are SGHAT and FQNNGV.

The J gene is TRBJ2-2, the V gene TRBV11-2, with 9 nucleotides matching TRBD2. CDR3 length: 15 residues. Looked up from germline, CDR1 is SGHAT and CDR2 is FQNNGV. V shed 6 bases and J 5 bases; nucleotides not matched to a gene: 7. The CDR3 coding sequence is TGTGCCAGCAGATTGGGACTAGCTGTAACCGGGGAGCTGTTTTTT. This translates into CASRLGLAVTGELFF.

The chain joins TRBV19 to TRBJ1-2; no definite D call. CDR1 is LNHDA, CDR2 SQIVND, per germline (reference sequence). This CDR3 comprises 13 residues. V lost 7 bases and J lost 3, with 12 bases in between. Written as DNA, the CDR3 is TGTGCCAGTACGTACGGGAGTCACTATGGCTACACCTTC. Amino acid sequence: CASTYGSHYGYTF.

The V call is TRBV11-1, the J call TRBJ2-1, with D hard to call. Germline-derived CDR1 and CDR2 are SGHAT and FQDESV (reference sequence). The CDR3 spans 14 residues. V shed 5 bases and J shed 4 bases, with 12 bases lying between them. Here the CDR3 DNA reads TGTGCCAGCAGCCTACAATTTGATTACAATGAGCAGTTCTTC. Amino acid sequence: CASSLQFDYNEQFF.

The V gene is TRBV7-6, the J gene TRBJ2-7; D gene ambiguous. Per the germline V gene, CDR1 is SGHVS and CDR2 is FNYEAQ. Trimming shortened V by 2 bases and J by 2 bases, and 7 bases separated the two germline ends. The CDR3 has 13 residues. The CDR3 protein is CASSLNYAYEQYF. The CDR3 DNA reads TGTGCCAGCAGCTTAAACTACGCCTACGAGCAGTACTTC. The variable domain in full, with the rest retrieved from reference TRBV7-6 and TRBJ2-7, is GAGVSQSPRYKVTKRGQDVALRCDPISGHVSLYWYRQALGQGPEFLTYFNYEAQQDKSGLPNDRFSAERPEGSISTLTIQRTEQRDSAMYRCASSLNYAYEQYFGPGTRLTVT.

The V call is TRBV28, the J call TRBJ2-7; tentatively, D is TRBD1 (5 bases). From germline, CDR1 is MDHEN and CDR2 SYDVKM. The germline V and J ends were trimmed by 7 bases and 0 bases, with 22 bases remaining between them. The length of the CDR3 is 17 residues. For the CDR3, the DNA is TGTGCCAGCAACCTGTTTAGGCGGACACCAAGCTCCTACGAGCAGTACTTC. This codes for CASNLFRRTPSSYEQYF.

The chain links TRBV30 to TRBJ2-1; D is ambiguous. Germline CDR1 is GTSNPN and CDR2 is SVGIG (reference sequence). This CDR3 comprises 15 residues. Between the trimmed V and J ends, which lost 2 bases and 0 bases, there was a span of 11 bases. CDR3 residues: CAWSKGRSSYNEQFF. The DNA for the CDR3 is TGTGCCTGGAGTAAAGGGCGGAGCTCCTACAATGAGCAGTTCTTC.

CDR3 bases: TGCGCCAGCAGCCAAGATGCGTCTGGGGCCAACGTCCTGACTTTC. This gives the protein CASSQDASGANVLTF. The rearrangement uses TRBV4-3 and TRBJ2-6; D call uncertain. The CDR3 sequence is 15 residues long. Germline assignment: CDR1 LGHNA and CDR2 YSLEER. Trimming left V 0 bases short and J 1 base short, with 4 bases between.

In its sample, this clone was seen once. The CDR3 DNA reads TGTGCCAGCAGGAAGGAGAACAATGAGCAGTTCTTC. This translates into CASRKENNEQFF. V gene TRBV7-9 combines with J gene TRBJ2-1; no reliable D call. Germline V gives CDR1 SEHNR, CDR2 FQNEAQ (reference sequence). The CDR3 has 12 amino acids. The germline V and J ends were trimmed by 6 bases and 5 bases, with 8 bases remaining between them.

The V and J genes are TRBV19 and TRBJ1-2; D gene unclear. CDR1 is LNHDA, CDR2 SQIVND, per germline (reference sequence). The CDR3 covers 13 residues. V lost 7 bases to trimming and J lost 2 bases, with 11 bases between them. The CDR3 loop is CASTLGRNYGYTF. The DNA for the CDR3 is TGTGCCAGTACCCTCGGGCGGAACTATGGCTACACCTTC.

The V call is TRBV27, the J call TRBJ1-5, with D unresolved. The CDR3 spans 13 residues. Trimming pared 6 bases from V and 0 bases from J, leaving 6 bases between. Germline V gives CDR1 MNHEY, CDR2 SMNVEV (reference sequence). The CDR3 bases are TGTGCCAGCAGGCTATATAGCAATCAGCCCCAGCATTTT. Translating it yields CASRLYSNQPQHF.

The J gene is TRBJ1-5, the V gene TRBV27; D is possibly TRBD1 (6 bases). Trimming stripped 11 bases from V and 2 bases from J, with 16 bases between. The CDR3 length is 14 residues. Germline V lookup: CDR1 MNHEY, CDR2 SMNVEV (reference sequence). The CDR3 DNA is TGTGCCTCCGGGATAGGGGGAGGCAATCAGCCCCAGCATTTT. It specifies CASGIGGGNQPQHF.

The chain recombines TRBV7-9 with TRBJ2-3; D gene unclear. CDR3 length: 16 residues. Germline CDR1 SEHNR, CDR2 FQNEAQ (reference sequence). Trimming took off 5 bases at V and 1 base at J, with 16 bases between the two ends. CDR3 residues: CASSLPPHTGTDTQYF. The CDR3 region has the DNA TGTGCCAGCAGCCTACCCCCGCATACAGGCACAGATACGCAGTATTTT.

The genes are TRBV27 and TRBJ1-1; 11 positions match TRBD1. The germline gives CDR1 MNHEY, CDR2 SMNVEV (reference sequence). The junction had 3 bases not matched to a gene; V was cut back by 5 bases and J by 4 bases. The CDR3 is 14 amino acids. The CDR3 is CASSPGTGGTEAFF. DNA of the CDR3: TGTGCCAGCAGTCCCGGGACAGGGGGCACTGAAGCTTTCTTT.

The genes are TRBV19 and TRBJ2-1; 10 positions match TRBD2. Germline CDR1 and CDR2: LNHDA and SQIVND (reference sequence). The CDR3 covers 15 residues. The J segment lost 6 bases and the V segment lost 2 bases, leaving 4 bases of the junction unmatched. Written as DNA, the CDR3 is TGTGCCAGTAGTATACTTCCTAGCGGGAGCAATGAGCAGTTCTTC. This encodes CASSILPSGSNEQFF.